What follows are 27 T cell receptor beta chains derived from one specimen sequenced in a study of CDR3 diversity in severe acne. MiXCR was run by TCRdb on the PCR reads, yielding one entry per CDR3 protein. The sample contains around 85,000 distinct CDR3 sequences, about half of which appear only once. The specimen sequenced was blood. These receptors originate from a male donor with severe acne vulgaris.

Judged by abundance, this clonotype is large. This chain uses TRBV5-1 with TRBJ2-6; 8 bases fit TRBD2. V shed 2 bases and J 0 bases; nucleotides not matched to a gene: 1. Germline V gene sequence: CDR1 SGHRS, CDR2 YFSETQ. The CDR3 spans 16 residues. CDR3 in DNA: TGCGCCAGCAGCTTAGGGACTAGCTCTGGGGCCAACGTCCTGACTTTC. As protein: CASSLGTSSGANVLTF.

Points on this clonotype: One junction end disagrees with the germline gene, perhaps due to a read error. V and J are TRBV9 and TRBJ1-4; unclear D gene. Germline CDR1 SGDLS, CDR2 YYNGEE. The CDR3 contains 13 residues. CDR3 protein: CASSKTTNKKLFF. The CDR3 DNA reads as TGTGCCAGCAGCAAAACAACTAATAAAAAACTGTTTTTT.

Of note for this clonotype: One base away lies a much larger clone, so this may be a sequencing read error. The conserved final phenylalanine or tryptophan is absent from the CDR3, which likely points to a read error. This chain uses TRBV7-9 with TRBJ2-6; D is unclear. The ends were cut back, 5 bases at V and 2 bases at J, with 7 bases in the middle. This CDR3 is built from 14 residues. Germline lookup yields CDR1 SEHNR and CDR2 FQNEAQ (reference sequence). The DNA of the CDR3 is TGTGCCAGCAGCCCCCGAGCTGGGGCCAACGTCCTGACTCTC. It specifies CASSPRAGANVLTL.

V is TRBV14 and J is TRBJ2-2; D call uncertain. The CDR3 spans 14 residues. CDR1 SGHDN and CDR2 FVKESK come from the germline V gene. V was cut by 2 bases and J by 8 bases, with 12 bases left in between. CDR3 in amino acids: CASSQRPSRGELFF. As DNA, the CDR3 is TGTGCCAGCAGCCAAAGGCCTTCCAGGGGGGAGCTGTTTTTT.

This rearrangement joins TRBV4-2 to TRBJ1-1; 9 bases are a match to TRBD1. Trimming at V came to 0 bases and at J to 2 bases, leaving 4 bases not matched to a gene. There are 16 residues in the CDR3. Germline lookup yields CDR1 LGHNA and CDR2 YNFKEQ. In DNA form, the CDR3 reads TGTGCCAGCAGCCAAGATTCGGGACAGGGTAACACTGAAGCTTTCTTT. Its translation: CASSQDSGQGNTEAFF.

As concerns this clonotype: This may stem from a read error, because a much larger clone lies one nucleotide away. As the CDR3 is not closed by the conserved phenylalanine or tryptophan, this likely results from a read error. The chain is built from TRBV6-2 or TRBV6-3 and TRBJ2-7; TRBD2 agrees at 10 bases. With 6 bases clipped from V and 0 bases from J, the junction kept 2 bases outside the gene matches. This CDR3 region has 14 residues. Germline V gives CDR1 MNHEY, CDR2 SVGEGT. This CDR3 is CASRPSGSSYEQYL. CDR3 coding DNA: TGTGCCAGCAGACCTAGCGGGAGCTCCTACGAGCAGTACCTC.

This clonotype is medium-sized by share. This chain uses TRBV2 with TRBJ2-1; TRBD2 agrees at 14 bases. Germline CDR1 SNHLY, CDR2 FYNNEI. This CDR3 spans 15 amino acids. Trimming removed 6 bases from V and 10 bases from J; junction bases left unmatched: 8. The CDR3 coding sequence is TGTGCCAGCAGGACGACTAGCGGGAGGGTAGGGGAGCAGTTCTTC. This gives the protein CASRTTSGRVGEQFF.

This chain connects TRBV15 to TRBJ2-2; 10 bases line up with TRBD1. From germline, CDR1 is LNHNV and CDR2 YYDKDF (reference sequence). This CDR3 has 19 residues. J lost 3 bases, V lost 0 bases, and 10 bases had no gene match. The CDR3 coding sequence is TGTGCCACCAGCAGAGATCGTGACAGGGGGCGCTTGGACACCGGGGAGCTGTTTTTT. This translates into CATSRDRDRGRLDTGELFF.

This clonotype was counted between two and nine times. The rearrangement uses TRBV6-2 or TRBV6-3 and TRBJ2-7; 7 nucleotides align to TRBD2. Germline trimming cut 2 bases from V and 2 bases from J; bases unmatched to any gene: 3. The V gene's germline CDR1 is MNHEY and CDR2 SVGEGT. The CDR3 runs 14 residues. CDR3 protein: CASSYEAGPYEQYF. In DNA form, the CDR3 reads TGTGCCAGCAGTTACGAAGCGGGACCCTACGAGCAGTACTTC.

This clonotype was found a few times. The rearrangement joins TRBV9 to TRBJ1-1, with D perhaps TRBD1 (5 bases). CDR1 and CDR2 from the germline V gene are SGDLS and YYNGEE. Trimming took off 3 bases at V and 4 bases at J, with 10 bases between the two ends. The CDR3 consists of 13 residues. CDR3 nucleotide sequence: TGTGCCAGCAGCGCGGGGCCTGTCACTGAAGCTTTCTTT. This sequence encodes CASSAGPVTEAFF.

Worth noting for this clonotype: A read error may be the cause here, since a much bigger clone is one base away. This sequence joins TRBV6-1 and TRBJ2-7; TRBD2 aligns across 11 bases. The CDR3 runs 15 residues. Looked up from germline, CDR1 is MNHNS and CDR2 is SASEGT. The CDR3 loop is CASAFTSGSSYEQCF. CDR3 nucleotides: TGTGCCAGCGCGTTCACTAGCGGGAGCTCCTACGAGCAGTGCTTC.

This clonotype was seen more than once but under ten times. The genes are TRBV5-1 and TRBJ2-3; 9 bases are a match to TRBD2. Germline V CDR1 and CDR2: SGHRS, YFSETQ. J lost 0 bases, V lost 0 bases, and 2 bases had no gene match. CDR3 length equals 16 residues. CDR3 nucleotides: TGCGCCAGCAGCTTGGGACTAGCGGCTAGCACAGATACGCAGTATTTT. This codes for CASSLGLAASTDTQYF. Supplemented by reference TRBV5-1 and TRBJ2-3, the full variable domain reads KAGVTQTPRYLIKTRGQQVTLSCSPISGHRSVSWYQQTPGQGLQFLFEYFSETQRNKGNFPGRFSGRQFSNSRSEMNVSTLELGDSALYLCASSLGLAASTDTQYFGPGTRLTVL.

The gene calls are TRBV28 and TRBJ1-1; the D gene is possibly TRBD1 (6 bases). This CDR3 is built from 16 residues. The V gene lost 6 bases and the J gene lost 1 base, with 18 bases spanning the gap. CDR1 and CDR2 from the germline V gene are MDHEN and SYDVKM. In DNA, the CDR3 is TGTGCCAGCAGCCGAATCCAGGGGACCCCGAACACTGAAGCTTTCTTT. This sequence encodes CASSRIQGTPNTEAFF.

This chain joins TRBV20-1 and TRBJ2-7, with a possible D match to TRBD1 (6 bases). The CDR3 is 15 residues long. Germline CDR1 and CDR2: DFQATT and SNEGSKA (reference sequence). Trimming removed 7 bases at V and 4 bases at J, with 23 bases between. CDR3 protein: CSVTEKGDPPYEQYF. The CDR3, as DNA: TGCAGTGTGACCGAAAAGGGGGACCCCCCGTACGAGCAGTACTTC.

This clonotype occurred many times. The chain has TRBV28 and TRBJ1-3; D may be TRBD1 (5 bases). V gave up 5 bases and J gave up 2 bases, with 16 bases separating them. The CDR3 extends over 16 amino acids. CDR1 and CDR2 from the germline V gene are MDHEN and SYDVKM. The CDR3 sequence is CASSPRRGTTGNTIYF. The CDR3 DNA follows: TGTGCCAGCAGTCCTCGCCGCGGGACCACTGGAAACACCATATATTTT.

This clonotype was recorded a few times. The chain couples TRBV5-4 to TRBJ2-5; 7 nucleotides agree with TRBD2. This CDR3 contains 15 residues. Germline V gene sequence: CDR1 SGHNT, CDR2 YYREEE (reference sequence). Losses at the gene ends were 1 base for V and 4 bases for J; bases not matched to a gene: 7. The CDR3 region is CASSLRTGGGETQYF. CDR3 DNA sequence: TGTGCCAGCAGCTTGAGGACGGGAGGAGGAGAGACCCAGTACTTC. Full variable domain (rest looked up from reference TRBV5-4 and TRBJ2-5): ETGVTQSPTHLIKTRGQQVTLRCSSQSGHNTVSWYQQALGQGPQFIFQYYREEENGRGNFPPRFSGLQFPNYSSELNVNALELDDSALYLCASSLRTGGGETQYFGPGTRLLVL.

The chain links TRBV18 to TRBJ2-1; 9 nucleotides line up with TRBD1. Germline CDR1 is KGHSH and CDR2 is LQKENI. The V gene end was trimmed by 1 base and the J gene end by 6 bases; junction bases not matched to a gene: 4. This CDR3 has 15 residues. CDR3 sequence: CASSPRQGEVNEQFF. For the CDR3, the DNA is TGTGCCAGCTCACCACGACAGGGGGAAGTCAATGAGCAGTTCTTC.

This clonotype was observed a few times. The CDR3 DNA reads TGCAGCGTTCGAAGGGCCCTAGAGGGCATTCAGTACTTC. This codes for CSVRRALEGIQYF. The genes are TRBV29-1 and TRBJ2-4; D perhaps matches TRBD2 (5 bases). The V gene's germline CDR1 is SQVTM and CDR2 ANQGSEA. This CDR3 has 13 amino acids. With 5 bases removed from V and 9 bases from J, the gap between germline ends came to 17 bases.

Notes on this clonotype: Possible read error: a much larger clone is one base away. This sequence joins TRBV25-1 and TRBJ1-5; 8 nucleotides agree with TRBD1. Germline V gene sequence: CDR1 MGHDK, CDR2 SYGVNS. This CDR3 spans 14 amino acids. Losses at the gene ends were 6 bases for V and 5 bases for J; bases not matched to a gene: 6. The CDR3 is CASRADRVDQPQHF. In DNA form, the CDR3 reads TGTGCCAGCAGGGCGGACAGGGTGGATCAGCCCCAGCATTTT.

The rearrangement joins TRBV25-1 to TRBJ2-5, with D perhaps TRBD2 (6 bases). Germline V gives CDR1 MGHDK, CDR2 SYGVNS. Trimming removed 6 bases from V and 2 bases from J, with 10 bases in between. The CDR3 extends over 13 amino acids. The DNA of the CDR3 is TGTGCCAGCAGCCAAGGACTACAAGAGACCCAGTACTTC. Its protein is CASSQGLQETQYF.

This clonotype was seen only once. The chain couples TRBV2 to TRBJ2-7, with 9 bases lining up with TRBD2. Germline V lookup: CDR1 SNHLY, CDR2 FYNNEI. CDR3 length: 10 residues. Here the CDR3 DNA reads TGTGCCAGCAGTGACCTAGCGGGATTAGTC. Its protein product is CASSDLAGLV.

There are many counts of this clonotype. J is TRBJ2-1 and V is TRBV7-9, with unresolved D. Trimming left V 2 bases short and J 10 bases short, with 6 bases between. Germline CDR1 reads SEHNR; CDR2 reads FQNEAQ (reference sequence). CDR3 length: 11 amino acids. The CDR3 reads CASSLKAEQFF. Here the CDR3 DNA reads TGTGCCAGCAGCTTAAAGGCAGAGCAGTTCTTC.

A remark on this clonotype: A much more abundant neighbour one base away suggests this may be a read error. The chain links TRBV5-5 to TRBJ1-3; D perhaps matches TRBD1 (5 bases). This CDR3 has 16 residues. CDR1 is SGHKS, CDR2 YYEKEE, per germline (reference sequence). For the CDR3, the DNA is TGTGCCAGCAGCTTGTTAGGGTGGACCGGGGGAACCACCATATATTTT. This encodes CASSLLGWTGGTTIYF.

A remark on this clonotype: Because the CDR3 is missing its conserved closing phenylalanine or tryptophan, this is likely a read error. The chain combines TRBV25-1 with TRBJ1-6; D gene uncertain. The V and J ends lost 2 bases and 7 bases respectively, with 12 bases between them. This CDR3 has 15 amino acids. Per germline, CDR1 MGHDK and CDR2 SYGVNS. This chain's CDR3 is CASSETVGLNSPLHL. The CDR3 DNA reads as TGTGCCAGCAGTGAAACGGTTGGCCTAAATTCACCCCTCCACCTT.

The V and J genes are TRBV5-6 and TRBJ2-2, with 8 bases fitting TRBD1. Germline lookup yields CDR1 SGHDT and CDR2 YYEEEE. The trim removed 5 bases at V and 1 base at J, leaving 10 bases unmatched. The CDR3 is 17 residues long. CDR3 DNA: TGTGCCAGCAGTTATTGGGTGACAGGGGAGAACACCGGGGAGCTGTTTTTT. This sequence encodes CASSYWVTGENTGELFF.

The J gene is TRBJ2-5, the V gene TRBV15; TRBD2 matches at 8 bases. This CDR3 contains 16 residues. With V trimmed by 0 bases and J by 4 bases, 7 bases remained unmatched. The germline gives CDR1 LNHNV, CDR2 YYDKDF (reference sequence). The CDR3 nucleotides read TGTGCCACCAGCAGAGATCGGCTAGCGGGTGTAGAGACCCAGTACTTC. It yields the protein CATSRDRLAGVETQYF.

Details on this clonotype: Being one base from a much bigger clone, this may be a read error. The chain couples TRBV5-1 to TRBJ2-1; D is perhaps TRBD1 or TRBD2 (5 bases each). This CDR3 is built from 15 residues. Germline V gene data show CDR1 as SGHRS and CDR2 as YFSETQ. The CDR3 region is CAGSLGPSSYNEQFF. The DNA of the CDR3 is TGCGCCGGCAGCTTGGGACCCAGCTCCTACAATGAGCAGTTCTTC.